This T cell receptor (beta chain) was identified during a study of vaccination effects on CD4 cells after COVID-19. About the research overall: BNT162b2 vaccine or mRNA-1273 vaccine was given to participants in two doses.

Study conclusions and caveats: Only a single clone (1 of 255 vaccine-induced clones in healthy vaccinees) cross-reacted with common cold coronaviruses. By a late point after vaccination, infection- and vaccine-induced clones had shrunk markedly through clonal contraction.

The CDR3 is 15 residues long. From germline, CDR1 is MDHEN and CDR2 SYDVKM. V shed 5 bases, J shed 8 bases, and the junction held 7 bases outside the gene matches. This table comes from immunoSEQ multiplex PCR, and its TCRdb copy is limited to in-frame clones, with some not included. In the table there are tens of thousands of clones, approximately 80% of which are singletons. Before sequencing, viral peptide pools were used by the ViraFEST assay to expand antigen-specific CD4+ T cells. Following 10 days of culture, CD4+ T cells were isolated. Neither prior SARS-CoV-2 infection nor positive nucleocapsid antibodies were present in the vaccine recipients. Cultivation was performed at around 2 million PBMC per well with around 9.3 IU/ml IL-2 and 9.5 to 10 ug/ml peptides added. As for this clone: What it binds is unknown.

This TCR was recovered from a human donor who received a COVID-19 vaccine. The sample consisted of CD4+ T cells from PBMCs cultured with HCoV-NL63 spike peptides, taken before COVID-19 vaccination. J is TRBJ1-4 and V is TRBV28; 11 nucleotides match TRBD1. CDR3 DNA sequence: TGTGCCAGCAGTGTCCCAGGACAGGGGGCAGAAAAACTGTTTTTT. Its protein is CASSVPGQGAEKLFF.